The next 8 T cell receptor beta chains were all read from a single sample in a study of cytomegalovirus exposure and HLA in healthy donors. Both 60 Vbeta primers and 13 Jbeta primers went into the PCR. Generated by immunoSEQ multiplex PCR, the TCRdb table keeps only in-frame clones and is missing some. The sample records roughly 110,000 clones, approximately 80% being singletons. Sequenced input: PBMCs. These receptors came from a man between 60 and 75 years old in good health and CMV-seronegative.

In DNA, the CDR3 is TGTGCCAGCAGTTACTCGGCCAATGAGCAGTTCTTC. It specifies CASSYSANEQFF. The gene calls are TRBV6-5 and TRBJ2-1; no clear D. Per the germline V gene, CDR1 is MNHEY and CDR2 is SVGAGI. The CDR3 sequence is 12 residues long. V gave up 0 bases and J gave up 6 bases, with 3 bases separating them.

This clone was seen a handful of times. This chain joins TRBV28 and TRBJ2-7, with D maybe TRBD2 (6 bases). The CDR3 spans 14 residues. V was trimmed by 1 base and J by 6 bases, leaving 13 bases between them. Looked up from germline, CDR1 is MDHEN and CDR2 is SYDVKM. CDR3 residues: CASSLSGGGAEQYV. CDR3 nucleotides: TGTGCCAGCAGTTTATCGGGTGGAGGGGCCGAGCAGTACGTC.

The rearrangement links TRBV2 to TRBJ2-7, with a possible D match to TRBD1 (6 bases). The CDR3 has 16 amino acids. The ends were cut back, 6 bases at V and 2 bases at J, with 20 bases in the middle. Germline CDR1 and CDR2: SNHLY and FYNNEI. The chain's CDR3 is CASRLGGQLDTYEQYV. The CDR3 DNA reads as TGTGCCAGCAGGTTAGGGGGTCAACTGGATACCTACGAGCAGTACGTC.

The chain uses TRBV5-4 and TRBJ2-7, with 8 positions matching TRBD2. CDR1 SGHNT and CDR2 YYREEE come from the germline V gene (reference sequence). CDR3 size: 15 residues. Unmatched junction bases numbered 5, after V lost 1 base and J lost 2 bases. The CDR3 DNA follows: TGTGCCAGCAGCTTGCGGGGGGGCCCCCCCTACGAGCAGTACTTC. It specifies CASSLRGGPPYEQYF.

The J gene is TRBJ1-2, the V gene TRBV7-2, with D perhaps matching TRBD1 (6 bases). CDR3 length equals 16 residues. Trimming took 5 bases from V and 1 from J, leaving 17 bases between them. Looked up from germline, CDR1 is SGHTA and CDR2 is FQGNSA. Here the CDR3 DNA reads TGTGCCAGCAGCCACCGGACAAGGGGGAATAACTATGGCTACACCTTC. It specifies CASSHRTRGNNYGYTF.

This clone came up a few times. The chain recombines TRBV7-8 with TRBJ1-1, with unresolved D. Between the trimmed V and J ends, which lost 2 bases and 0 bases, there was a span of 7 bases. The CDR3 sequence is 14 residues long. The germline CDR1 and CDR2 sequences are SGHVS and FQNEAQ. This chain's CDR3 is CASSLSTLNTEAFF. For the CDR3, the DNA is TGTGCCAGCAGCTTATCGACATTGAACACTGAAGCTTTCTTT.

The chain recombines TRBV7-3 with TRBJ1-1; a weak D match, TRBD1 (6 bases). V lost 5 bases to trimming and J lost 9 bases, with 22 bases between them. CDR1 is SGHTA, CDR2 FQGTGA, per germline. The length of the CDR3 is 15 residues. The CDR3, as DNA: TGTGCCAGCAGCACCAGGGGCGGGCAGGGCTTAAAAGCTTTCTTT. Translating gives CASSTRGGQGLKAFF.

This chain joins TRBV29-1 and TRBJ2-7; 7 bases fit TRBD1. Germline V CDR1 and CDR2: SQVTM, ANQGSEA. Trimming took 6 bases from V and 5 from J; bases not matched to a gene: 4. This CDR3 comprises 11 residues. CDR3 sequence: CSVGTGDEQYF. Here the CDR3 DNA reads TGCAGCGTCGGAACAGGGGACGAGCAGTACTTC.